The rows below give T cell receptor beta chains drawn from one sample of a study of post-analysis software for immune sequencing data. TCRdb processed the PCR reads anew with MiXCR; each CDR3 protein has one entry. The sample consists of approximately 360,000 distinct CDR3 sequences, approximately 38% of them appearing once. The sample was blood. The receptors were gathered from a girl under 18 with multiple sclerosis. CDR3s include the opening cysteine and the closing phenylalanine or tryptophan. D genes are given only for firm matches. Clone size appears in some rows only: once, few, many, or a class for an expanded clone.

CDR3aa,CDR3nt,abundance,v_gene,d_gene,j_gene
CATSGRGAPEETQYF,TGTGCCACCAGTGGTCGGGGGGCTCCTGAAGAGACCCAGTACTTC,-,TRBV10-3,-,TRBJ2-5
CASSYSRANEKLFF,TGTGCCAGCAGTTACTCTCGGGCTAATGAAAAACTGTTTTTT,-,TRBV6-5,-,TRBJ1-4
CASAAQGGPYEQYF,TGTGCCAGCGCGGCACAGGGCGGACCCTACGAGCAGTACTTC,few,TRBV27,-,TRBJ2-7
CASSLTGGLGNEQYF,TGTGCCAGCAGTCTGACAGGGGGGTTGGGCAATGAGCAGTACTTC,-,TRBV6-2/TRBV6-3,TRBD1,TRBJ2-7
CASSAAGRFKTDTQYF,TGTGCCAGCAGCGCCGCCGGGAGGTTCAAAACGGATACGCAGTATTTT,-,TRBV7-9,TRBD2,TRBJ2-3
CSANFPGQGWTRYF,TGCAGTGCTAATTTTCCGGGACAGGGGTGGACCCGGTACTTC,-,TRBV20-1,TRBD1,TRBJ2-7
CASSSPQGPYEQYF,TGTGCCAGCAGCTCGCCCCAGGGGCCCTACGAGCAGTACTTC,few,TRBV7-9,-,TRBJ2-7
CASTFSTGKAKNIQYF,TGTGCCAGCACCTTTTCTACAGGGAAAGCCAAAAACATTCAGTACTTC,few,TRBV12-3/TRBV12-4,-,TRBJ2-4
CSARRGTVDYGYTF,TGCAGTGCTAGAAGGGGTACGGTAGACTATGGCTACACCTTC,-,TRBV20-1,-,TRBJ1-2
CASSQGTGGAGELFF,TGTGCCAGCAGCCAAGGGACAGGGGGCGCCGGGGAGCTGTTTTTT,-,TRBV4-2,TRBD1,TRBJ2-2
CASSATSGVAAGELFF,TGTGCCAGCAGCGCTACTAGCGGGGTGGCGGCCGGGGAGCTGTTTTTT,-,TRBV7-3,TRBD2,TRBJ2-2
CSAPVVNEQFF,TGCAGTGCCCCCGTGGTCAATGAGCAGTTCTTC,few,TRBV20-1,-,TRBJ2-1
CASSPPLASQYF,TGTGCCAGCAGCCCCCCACTAGCGTCGCAGTATTTT,-,TRBV12-3/TRBV12-4,TRBD2,TRBJ2-3
CASSENSPNRNTEAFF,TGTGCCAGCAGTGAAAACTCACCCAACAGGAACACTGAAGCTTTCTTT,-,TRBV25-1,-,TRBJ1-1
CASRPLAGGRYEQYF,TGCGCCAGCAGACCCCTAGCGGGGGGCCGCTACGAGCAGTACTTC,-,TRBV5-1,TRBD2,TRBJ2-7
CSARDGANSQETQYF,TGCAGTGCGCGGGACGGGGCGAATTCCCAAGAGACCCAGTACTTC,-,TRBV20-1,-,TRBJ2-5
CASSQEYKSEYHGYTF,TGTGCCAGCAGCCAAGAGTACAAGAGTGAATACCATGGCTACACCTTC,once,TRBV4-2,-,TRBJ1-2
CASSDQRGAGDTQYF,TGTGCCAGCAGCGATCAGCGGGGGGCGGGAGATACGCAGTATTTT,-,TRBV3-1,TRBD2,TRBJ2-3
CSARGQYTGELFF,TGCAGTGCTAGAGGGCAGTACACCGGGGAGCTGTTTTTT,-,TRBV20-1,-,TRBJ2-2
CASSLSGGQNYGYTF,TGTGCCAGCAGTTTATCCGGGGGCCAGAACTATGGCTACACCTTC,once,TRBV27,-,TRBJ1-2